These 22 T cell receptor beta chains were all obtained from the same sample, sequenced in a study of T cell repertoires in cytomegalovirus infection. TCRdb reanalysed the reads using MiXCR and keeps one entry per CDR3 protein. The table has approximately 110,000 distinct CDR3 sequences, 42% seen once. The antigens these receptors bind are not known. This specimen was CD8+ T cells from cultured PBMCs, taken from culture after CMV antigen stimulation. All receptors come from a human donor in good health (CMV status not recorded). Some clones in this sample may be carry-over from other donors' samples.

This clonotype was counted only a few times. This chain joins TRBV3-1 and TRBJ2-1; the D is unclear. Germline values: CDR1 LGHDT, CDR2 YNNKEL (reference sequence). The V end was cut by 1 base, the J end by 3 bases, with 19 bases between. The CDR3 is made up of 18 amino acids. DNA of the CDR3: TGTGCCAGCAGCCAAGGTCTCCTCATCCCCTATAACTACAATGAGCAGTTCTTC. This encodes CASSQGLLIPYNYNEQFF.

The rearrangement joins TRBV7-2 to TRBJ2-7; maybe TRBD1 (6 bases). The CDR3 contains 13 residues. V was cut by 5 bases and J by 3 bases, with 11 bases left in between. Germline V lookup: CDR1 SGHTA, CDR2 FQGNSA. CDR3 sequence reads: CASSLRDNYEQYF. CDR3 in DNA: TGTGCCAGCAGCCTCCGGGACAACTACGAGCAGTACTTC.

This clonotype has just a few counts. The chain recombines TRBV19 with TRBJ2-1; 8 bases are shared with TRBD2. The CDR3 is made up of 16 amino acids. Germline loops: CDR1 LNHDA, CDR2 SQIVND (reference sequence). Trimming at V came to 4 bases and at J to 2 bases, leaving 7 bases not matched to a gene. The CDR3 loop is CASSTLGTSTYNEQFF. The CDR3 DNA sequence: TGTGCCAGTAGTACTCTCGGGACTAGTACCTACAATGAGCAGTTCTTC.

This clonotype was detected a few times. DNA for the CDR3: TGTGCCAGCAGTTTATCGCCCGGGGGAAACACCATATATTTT. As protein: CASSLSPGGNTIYF. This chain uses TRBV27 with TRBJ1-3; D call uncertain. Germline values: CDR1 MNHEY, CDR2 SMNVEV (reference sequence). There are 14 residues in the CDR3. Trimming took 0 bases from V and 4 from J, leaving 7 bases between them.

V usage is TRBV12-3 or TRBV12-4 and J usage is TRBJ2-3; TRBD2 agrees at 16 bases. J gave up 6 bases and V 5 bases, and 2 bases lay outside the gene matches. The length of the CDR3 is 15 residues. The CDR3 region has the DNA TGTGCCAGCAGTGGGACTAGCGGGGGGGTGGATACGCAGTATTTT. Protein product: CASSGTSGGVDTQYF.

This clonotype was picked up a small number of times. CDR3 sequence: CASSKQAGAYNEQFF. Here the CDR3 DNA reads TGTGCCAGCAGTAAACAAGCCGGGGCCTACAATGAGCAGTTCTTC. The V and J genes are TRBV6-5 and TRBJ2-1; tentatively, D is TRBD2 (5 bases). This CDR3 has 15 residues. CDR1 MNHEY and CDR2 SVGAGI come from the germline V gene. V lost 5 bases, J lost 2 bases, and 13 bases lay in between.

The chain has TRBV19 and TRBJ2-7, with no clear D. V was pared by 4 bases and J by 5 bases, with 12 bases between. The CDR3 consists of 13 residues. Germline assignment: CDR1 LNHDA and CDR2 SQIVND (reference sequence). Written as DNA, the CDR3 is TGTGCCAGTAGTACCCTGGTGGGTAACGAGCAGTACTTC. It translates to CASSTLVGNEQYF.

This clonotype has at least ten counts. The gene calls are TRBV20-1 and TRBJ2-1; D perhaps matches TRBD1 (6 bases). The V and J ends lost 2 bases and 4 bases respectively, with 15 bases between them. CDR3 length: 15 amino acids. Germline V gives CDR1 DFQATT, CDR2 SNEGSKA (reference sequence). CDR3 coding DNA: TGCAGTGCTAGACAGAACAGGGATTTATACAATGAGCAGTTCTTC. This gives the protein CSARQNRDLYNEQFF.

This clonotype was recorded a few times. The chain joins TRBV4-1 to TRBJ1-1, with D possibly being TRBD1 (6 bases). CDR1 is MGHRA, CDR2 YSYEKL, per germline. The CDR3 totals 15 residues. V shed 4 bases and J shed 6 bases, with 18 bases lying between them. CDR3 loop: CASSPTGQSGAEAFF. CDR3 nucleotides: TGCGCCAGCAGCCCAACGGGCCAGTCAGGGGCTGAAGCTTTCTTT.

This clonotype was detected a few times. The rearrangement links TRBV7-9 to TRBJ2-3; a weak D match, TRBD2 (6 bases). The CDR3 extends over 13 amino acids. The V gene lost 5 bases and the J gene lost 4 bases, with 10 bases spanning the gap. Per the germline V gene, CDR1 is SEHNR and CDR2 is FQNEAQ (reference sequence). The CDR3 DNA follows: TGTGCCAGCAGCGAACGCGGGGCAGATACGCAGTATTTT. Protein product: CASSERGADTQYF.

V and J are TRBV6-2 or TRBV6-3 and TRBJ1-5; D might be TRBD1 (6 bases). Looked up from germline, CDR1 is MNHEY and CDR2 is SVGEGT. The CDR3 covers 13 residues. V was pared by 4 bases and J by 6 bases, with 10 bases between. CDR3: CASSLWGAQPQHF. The CDR3 DNA sequence: TGTGCCAGCAGTTTGTGGGGGGCTCAGCCCCAGCATTTT.

This clonotype was found a few times. The gene calls are TRBV28 and TRBJ2-1; no clear D gene. Germline V gene sequence: CDR1 MDHEN, CDR2 SYDVKM. CDR3 size: 13 residues. V gave up 5 bases and J gave up 5 bases, with 10 bases separating them. This chain's CDR3 is CASSTITDNEQFF. In DNA, the CDR3 is TGTGCCAGCAGTACCATAACTGACAATGAGCAGTTCTTC.

This sequence joins TRBV5-6 and TRBJ1-2; the match to TRBD1 covers 7 bases. The CDR3 runs 17 residues. The junction had 19 bases not matched to a gene; V was cut back by 5 bases and J by 6 bases. Germline CDR1 and CDR2: SGHDT and YYEEEE. CDR3 DNA sequence: TGTGCCAGCAGTTACCATCAACCAGGGGGGACCAGGGATGGCTACACCTTC. Encoded protein: CASSYHQPGGTRDGYTF.

This clonotype was counted between two and nine times. The V and J genes are TRBV10-3 and TRBJ2-5; D is unresolved. V dropped 7 bases and J dropped 5 bases, with 14 bases sitting between them. Per germline, CDR1 ENHRY and CDR2 SYGVKD. The CDR3 sequence is 13 residues long. The CDR3 DNA reads as TGTGCCATCACGGCAGAGATGGATGAGACCCAGTACTTC. As protein: CAITAEMDETQYF.

This clonotype was detected only a few times. This chain joins TRBV7-9 and TRBJ2-1; D ambiguous. The CDR3 has 16 residues. Germline V gives CDR1 SEHNR, CDR2 FQNEAQ (reference sequence). V was shortened by 6 bases and J by 8 bases, with 23 bases between the two germline ends. In nucleotides, the CDR3 is TGTGCCAGCAGTTTTCCCGTCCAACAAGCCTCCCATGAGCAGTTCTTC. Residues: CASSFPVQQASHEQFF. Variable domain in full (rest from reference TRBV7-9 and TRBJ2-1): DTGVSQNPRHKITKRGQNVTFRCDPISEHNRLYWYRQTLGQGPEFLTYFQNEAQLEKSRLLSDRFSAERPKGSFSTLEIQRTEQGDSAMYLCASSFPVQQASHEQFFGPGTRLTVL.

The chain recombines TRBV2 with TRBJ2-3; TRBD2 matches 15 bases. Per the germline V gene, CDR1 is SNHLY and CDR2 is FYNNEI. V was pared by 5 bases and J by 4 bases, with 1 base of the junction left unmatched. The CDR3 totals 15 residues. The DNA for the CDR3 is TGTGCCAGCAGTTGGACTAGCGGGGGGGCAGATACGCAGTATTTT. It is translated as CASSWTSGGADTQYF.

The gene calls are TRBV24-1 and TRBJ2-7; D gene uncertain. Germline V gene data show CDR1 as KGHDR and CDR2 as SFDVKD. V lost 5 bases, J lost 2 bases, and 21 bases lay in between. This CDR3 has 17 amino acids. The CDR3 sequence is CATSGPSRSSGAYEQYF. CDR3 sequence (DNA): TGTGCCACCAGTGGCCCGTCACGGTCATCAGGAGCCTACGAGCAGTACTTC.

The V gene is TRBV12-3 or TRBV12-4, the J gene TRBJ1-5, with D possibly being TRBD1 (5 bases). There are 16 residues in the CDR3. V was shortened by 3 bases and J by 4 bases, with 16 bases between the two germline ends. The CDR3 DNA reads TGTGCCAGCAGTTTTTCGCGGGGCGCGGGGAATCAGCCCCAGCATTTT. This codes for CASSFSRGAGNQPQHF.

In its sample, this clonotype was seen many times. This sequence joins TRBV6-6 and TRBJ2-3; D is possibly TRBD2 (6 bases). V dropped 4 bases and J dropped 0 bases, with 11 bases sitting between them. Germline loops: CDR1 MNHNY, CDR2 SVGAGI (reference sequence). The CDR3 is made up of 15 amino acids. The CDR3 reads CASSWLAGSTDTQYF. CDR3 sequence (DNA): TGTGCCAGCAGTTGGCTGGCGGGGAGCACAGATACGCAGTATTTT.

This clonotype was counted only a few times. The genes are TRBV27 and TRBJ2-1; D possibly corresponds to TRBD2 (6 bases). V lost 1 base and J 7 bases, leaving 8 bases between the germline ends. This CDR3 has 13 residues. Germline V CDR1 and CDR2: MNHEY, SMNVEV (reference sequence). CDR3 bases: TGTGCCAGCAGTTTATATGGGGGGAATGAGCAGTTCTTC. This codes for CASSLYGGNEQFF.

In its sample, this clonotype was seen a few times. V is TRBV7-9 and J is TRBJ2-6; no definite D call. Germline V gene sequence: CDR1 SEHNR, CDR2 FQNEAQ (reference sequence). The CDR3 sequence is 17 residues long. V lost 4 bases to trimming and J lost 0 bases, with 13 bases between them. For the CDR3, the DNA is TGTGCCAGCAGCTCCCTAAAGGCGGTCTCTGGGGCCAACGTCCTGACTTTC. Encoded protein: CASSSLKAVSGANVLTF.

The chain combines TRBV7-9 with TRBJ2-1; no reliable D call. The CDR3 is 11 residues long. Germline V gene data show CDR1 as SEHNR and CDR2 as FQNEAQ (reference sequence). V dropped 5 bases and J dropped 9 bases, with 8 bases sitting between them. CDR3 loop: CASSLTVEQFF. CDR3 nucleotides: TGTGCCAGCAGCCTAACTGTTGAGCAGTTCTTC.